These T cell receptor beta chains were read from a single sample in a study of T-cell memory formation after mild COVID-19. TCRdb fed the 5' RACE reads into MiXCR, producing one record per CDR3 protein. The data hold around 400,000 distinct CDR3 sequences, with less than 25% observed a single time. The specimen was PBMCs or a T cell subset sorted from them (not recorded which). The receptors come from an adult woman who had mild COVID-19 (a few samples of this study predate the infection). Cell type and time point are not known. The CDR3 runs from the conserved cysteine through the conserved F or W. Each record gives: D gene, V gene, clone size, J gene, CDR3 DNA, CDR3 protein. D genes are given only for firm matches. Expanded clones get a size class; other rows say once, few or many, or leave the size out.

TRBD1	TRBV6-5	NA	TRBJ2-7	TGTGCCAGCAGTTACTCCGTGGACAGGAACTACGAGCAGTACTTC	CASSYSVDRNYEQYF
NA	TRBV13	NA	TRBJ2-7	TGTGCCAGCAGGGGGGGAACCTACGAGCAGTACTTC	CASRGGTYEQYF
NA	TRBV12-3/TRBV12-4	few	TRBJ2-1	TGTGCCAGCAGTTTTTCGGGGACTTACAATGAGCAGTTCTTC	CASSFSGTYNEQFF
NA	TRBV28	many	TRBJ1-1	TGTGCCAGCAGTTTGCGGACTGAAGCTTTCTTT	CASSLRTEAFF
NA	TRBV10-3	few	TRBJ2-3	TGTGCCATCAGTGAGGAGGGATTGAGCACAGATACGCAGTATTTT	CAISEEGLSTDTQYF
NA	TRBV2	NA	TRBJ1-1	TGTGCCAGCGCGAGTGCGGGGAGGACCTTGGAAGCTTTCTTT	CASASAGRTLEAFF
NA	TRBV3-1	few	TRBJ1-1	TGTGCCAGCAGCCAGGGCCTCTGGGGAAACACTGAAGCTTTCTTT	CASSQGLWGNTEAFF
NA	TRBV4-3	few	TRBJ2-3	TGCGCCAGCAGCCAAGACGGGGGAGGGGGCGCAGGAGATACGCAGTATTTT	CASSQDGGGGAGDTQYF
TRBD2	TRBV6-2/TRBV6-3	few	TRBJ2-7	TGTGCCAGCACCGGGGGGGGCTACGAGCAGTACTTC	CASTGGGYEQYF
TRBD1	TRBV24-1	NA	TRBJ1-2	TGTGCCACCAGTGAGGGACAGGGGTATGGCTACACCTTC	CATSEGQGYGYTF
NA	TRBV9	NA	TRBJ1-6	TGTGCCAGCAGCGTAGACGGAGTACCATATAATTCACCCCTCCACTTT	CASSVDGVPYNSPLHF
NA	TRBV29-1	few	TRBJ2-3	TGCAGCGTTGCAGACCTAGATACGCAGTATTTT	CSVADLDTQYF
TRBD1	TRBV7-9	few	TRBJ2-7	TGTGCCAGCAGCACCGACAGGGGGTCGCCCTACGAGCAGTACTTC	CASSTDRGSPYEQYF
TRBD1	TRBV28	NA	TRBJ1-4	TGTGCCAGCAGTTCCAGACAGGGGATGCGTGAAAAACTGTTTTTT	CASSSRQGMREKLFF
NA	TRBV19	few	TRBJ1-5	TGTGCCAGTATTCGGGCCTCAGGGCAGCCCCAGCATTTT	CASIRASGQPQHF
TRBD1	TRBV19	few	TRBJ2-3	TGTGCCAGTAGTTCCGAGGGGGCGGGCACAGATACGCAGTATTTT	CASSSEGAGTDTQYF
NA	TRBV12-3/TRBV12-4	many	TRBJ2-3	TGTGCCAGCAGTTTGGGAAATACGCAGTATTTT	CASSLGNTQYF
NA	TRBV5-6	NA	TRBJ1-2	TGTGCCAGCAGCTCTTCCTACACCGGGAACTATGGCTACACCTTC	CASSSSYTGNYGYTF
TRBD1	TRBV5-1	few	TRBJ1-1	TGCGCCAGCAGCTTGGTAAGGGACAGGGGAGGCGCTGAAGCTTTCTTT	CASSLVRDRGGAEAFF
NA	TRBV3-1	NA	TRBJ2-2	TGTGCCAGCAGCCAATTTTTGGAGCTGTTTTTT	CASSQFLELFF
NA	TRBV24-1	few	TRBJ1-1	TGTGCCACCAGTGACTCAGGACAGCCGAACACTGAAGCTTTCTTT	CATSDSGQPNTEAFF
NA	TRBV5-1	few	TRBJ1-2	TGCGCCAGCAGTTCGGAATTTAACTATGGCTACACCTTC	CASSSEFNYGYTF
TRBD2	TRBV19	NA	TRBJ2-1	TGTGCCAGTAGCCAAAGCGGGACCTCCTACAATGAGCAGTTCTTC	CASSQSGTSYNEQFF
NA	TRBV7-9	few	TRBJ2-1	TGTGCCAGCAGCCTGGAGAGGGAGCAGTTCTTC	CASSLEREQFF
NA	TRBV27	NA	TRBJ1-5	TGTGCCAGCAGTTTGGCTGGAATAGGCAATCAGCCCCAGCATTTT	CASSLAGIGNQPQHF
TRBD2	TRBV3-1	NA	TRBJ2-4	TGTGCCAGCAGCCAAGCGACTAGCTCCGGCATTCAGTACTTC	CASSQATSSGIQYF
NA	TRBV5-1	few	TRBJ2-1	TGCGCCAGCAGCTTTGATCCTTCCTACAATGAGCAGTTCTTC	CASSFDPSYNEQFF
NA	TRBV5-1	NA	TRBJ2-1	TGCGCCAGCAGCTTGGACCGAGGACGCAATGAGCAGTTCTTC	CASSLDRGRNEQFF
NA	TRBV6-4	few	TRBJ2-3	TGTGCCAGCAGTGAGGAATACGGTTTCACAGATACGCAGTATTTT	CASSEEYGFTDTQYF
TRBD1	TRBV5-1	few	TRBJ2-2	TGCGCCAGCAGCTTAACAGGGGAGAACACCGGGGAGCTGTTTTTT	CASSLTGENTGELFF
NA	TRBV7-9	NA	TRBJ2-2	TGTGCCAGCAGCCCGCAGGGGACCGGGGAGCTGTTTTTT	CASSPQGTGELFF
NA	TRBV6-5	NA	TRBJ1-1	TGTGCCAGCAGCCCCTTTTCGATTCCCACTGAAGCTTTCTTT	CASSPFSIPTEAFF
NA	TRBV6-2/TRBV6-3	few	TRBJ2-7	TGTGCCAGCAGTTACCCGTCTTGGGGGTCCGTCACCTACGAGCAGTACTTC	CASSYPSWGSVTYEQYF
NA	TRBV20-1	NA	TRBJ2-7	TGCAGTGCTAGAAATTACTACGAGCAGTACTTC	CSARNYYEQYF
TRBD1	TRBV20-1	NA	TRBJ2-7	TGCAGTGCTAGAGATTACGACAGGGCAGACTACGAGCAGTACTTC	CSARDYDRADYEQYF
NA	TRBV5-6	many	TRBJ2-2	TGTGCCAGCAGTTGGGACACCGGGGAGCTGTTTTTT	CASSWDTGELFF
TRBD2	TRBV2	few	TRBJ2-3	TGTGCCAGCAGTCCCAGCGGGGGGCCCACAGATACGCAGTATTTT	CASSPSGGPTDTQYF
NA	TRBV5-1	NA	TRBJ2-2	TGCGCCAGCAGCTTGGAGAGACGGAGTACCGGGGAGCTGTTTTTT	CASSLERRSTGELFF
NA	TRBV15	NA	TRBJ2-2	TGTGCCACCAGCAGAGATTCCTGGACTAACACCGGGGAGCTGTTTTTT	CATSRDSWTNTGELFF
TRBD1	TRBV4-3	NA	TRBJ2-7	TGCGCCAGCAGCCAGGGGTCGACAGGGCTCTTCTACGAGCAGTACTTC	CASSQGSTGLFYEQYF